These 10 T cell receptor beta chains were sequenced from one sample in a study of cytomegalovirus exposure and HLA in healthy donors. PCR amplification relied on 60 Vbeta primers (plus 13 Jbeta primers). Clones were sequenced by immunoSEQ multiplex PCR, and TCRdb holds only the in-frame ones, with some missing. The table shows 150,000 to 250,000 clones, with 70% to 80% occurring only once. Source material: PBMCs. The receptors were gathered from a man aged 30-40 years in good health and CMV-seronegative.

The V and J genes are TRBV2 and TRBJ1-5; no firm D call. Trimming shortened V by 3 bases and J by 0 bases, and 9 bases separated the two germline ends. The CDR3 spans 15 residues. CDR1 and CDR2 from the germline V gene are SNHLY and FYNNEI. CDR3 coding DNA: TGTGCCAGCAGTGACAGGTTAAATAGCAATCAGCCCCAGCATTTT. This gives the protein CASSDRLNSNQPQHF.

This CDR3 reads CASRRLAGSSYNEQFF. CDR3 coding DNA: TGTGCCAGCAGAAGACTAGCGGGCAGCTCCTACAATGAGCAGTTCTTC. This chain links TRBV11-2 with TRBJ2-1; 10 positions agree with TRBD2. CDR3 length: 16 amino acids. From germline, CDR1 is SGHAT and CDR2 FQNNGV. The V segment lost 6 bases and the J segment 0 bases; nucleotides outside the gene matches: 5.

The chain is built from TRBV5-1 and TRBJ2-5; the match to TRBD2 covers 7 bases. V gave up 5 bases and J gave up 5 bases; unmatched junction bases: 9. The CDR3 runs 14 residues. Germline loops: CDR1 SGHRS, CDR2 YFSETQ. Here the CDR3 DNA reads TGCGCCAGCAGGCGCGGGAGAGAAGGGGAGACCCAGTACTTC. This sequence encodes CASRRGREGETQYF.

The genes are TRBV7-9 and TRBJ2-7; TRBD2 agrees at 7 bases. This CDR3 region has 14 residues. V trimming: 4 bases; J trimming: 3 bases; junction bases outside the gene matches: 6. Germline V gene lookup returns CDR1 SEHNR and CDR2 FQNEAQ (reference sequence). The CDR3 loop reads CASSSRGGGYEQYF. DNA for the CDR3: TGTGCCAGCAGCTCCCGTGGGGGGGGCTACGAGCAGTACTTC. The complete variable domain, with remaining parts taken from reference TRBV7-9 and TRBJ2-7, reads DTGVSQNPRHKITKRGQNVTFRCDPISEHNRLYWYRQTLGQGPEFLTYFQNEAQLEKSRLLSDRFSAERPKGSFSTLEIQRTEQGDSAMYLCASSSRGGGYEQYFGPGTRLTVT.

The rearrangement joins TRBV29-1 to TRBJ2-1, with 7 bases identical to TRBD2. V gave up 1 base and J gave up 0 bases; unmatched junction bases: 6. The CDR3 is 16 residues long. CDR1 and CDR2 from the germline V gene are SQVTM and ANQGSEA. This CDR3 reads CSVEALAVRSYNEQFF. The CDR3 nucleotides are TGCAGCGTTGAAGCCCTAGCGGTGCGCTCCTACAATGAGCAGTTCTTC.

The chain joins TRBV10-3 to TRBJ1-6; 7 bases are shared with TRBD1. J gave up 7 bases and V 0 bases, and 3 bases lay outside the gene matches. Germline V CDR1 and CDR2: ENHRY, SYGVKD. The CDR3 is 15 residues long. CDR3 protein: CAISESDRENSPLHF. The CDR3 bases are TGTGCCATCAGTGAGTCAGACAGGGAGAATTCACCCCTCCACTTT.

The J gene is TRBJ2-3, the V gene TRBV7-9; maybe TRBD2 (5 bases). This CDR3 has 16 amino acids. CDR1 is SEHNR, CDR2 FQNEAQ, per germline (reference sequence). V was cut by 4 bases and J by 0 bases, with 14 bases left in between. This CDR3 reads CASSSPRGFSTDTQYF. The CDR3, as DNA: TGTGCCAGCAGCTCCCCCCGGGGATTTAGCACAGATACGCAGTATTTT.

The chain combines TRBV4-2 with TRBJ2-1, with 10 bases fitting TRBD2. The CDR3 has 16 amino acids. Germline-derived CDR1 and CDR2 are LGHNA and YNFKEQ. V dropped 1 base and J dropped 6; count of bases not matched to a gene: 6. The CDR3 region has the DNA TGTGCCAGCAGCCAAGGAAGGACTAGCGGCCTCAATGAGCAGTTCTTC. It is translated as CASSQGRTSGLNEQFF.

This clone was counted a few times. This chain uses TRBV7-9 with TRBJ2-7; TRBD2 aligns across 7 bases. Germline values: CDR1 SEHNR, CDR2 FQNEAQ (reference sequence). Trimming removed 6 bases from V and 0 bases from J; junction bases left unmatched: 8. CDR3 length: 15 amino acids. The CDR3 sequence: CASSSTKRDSYEQYF. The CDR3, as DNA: TGTGCCAGCAGTTCTACAAAGCGGGACTCCTACGAGCAGTACTTC.

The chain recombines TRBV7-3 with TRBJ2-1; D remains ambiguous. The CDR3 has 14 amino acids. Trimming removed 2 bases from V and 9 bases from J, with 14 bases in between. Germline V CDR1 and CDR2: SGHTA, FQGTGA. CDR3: CASSLQIAPAEQFF. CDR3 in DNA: TGTGCCAGCAGCTTACAGATAGCACCTGCTGAGCAGTTCTTC.